This TCR beta chain comes out of a study of cytomegalovirus exposure and HLA in healthy donors. The CDR3 extends over 15 amino acids. Germline assignment: CDR1 LNHDA and CDR2 SQIVND (reference sequence). V shed 5 bases and J 3 bases; nucleotides not matched to a gene: 6. PCR primers comprised 60 Vbeta and 13 Jbeta primers. Data came from immunoSEQ multiplex PCR; TCRdb stores just in-frame clones and leaves some out. The table records about 120,000 clones, roughly four fifths of them present only once. Of note for this clone: Its matching antigen is unknown.

Overall study results and limits: According to reports, the classifier identified cytomegalovirus status with high specificity and sensitivity. Earlier analysis yielded a pattern in which most TCR beta V segments were productive about 87% or about 30% of the time. There were reportedly fewer N-insertions in an Asian-associated ancestry cluster than the roughly 670-donor mean, in a later analysis.

This rearrangement joins TRBV19 to TRBJ2-7, with TRBD1 matching 11 bases. Source material: PBMCs. The receptor was derived from a middle-aged woman in good health and CMV-seropositive. As DNA, the CDR3 is TGTGCCAGTAGTGCGACCGGGACAGGGGGCTACGAGCAGTACTTC. Amino acids: CASSATGTGGYEQYF.